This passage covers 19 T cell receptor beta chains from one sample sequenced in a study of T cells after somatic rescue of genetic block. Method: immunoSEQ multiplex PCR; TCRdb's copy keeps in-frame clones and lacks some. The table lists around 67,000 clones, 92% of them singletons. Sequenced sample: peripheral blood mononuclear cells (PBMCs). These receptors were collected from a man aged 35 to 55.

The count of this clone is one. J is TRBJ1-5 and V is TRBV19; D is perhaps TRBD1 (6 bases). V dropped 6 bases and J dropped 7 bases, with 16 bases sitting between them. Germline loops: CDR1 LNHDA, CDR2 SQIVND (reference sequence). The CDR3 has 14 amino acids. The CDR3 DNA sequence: TGTGCCAGTAGGACAGGTTGGGCGGGCCAGCCCCAGCATTTT. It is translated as CASRTGWAGQPQHF.

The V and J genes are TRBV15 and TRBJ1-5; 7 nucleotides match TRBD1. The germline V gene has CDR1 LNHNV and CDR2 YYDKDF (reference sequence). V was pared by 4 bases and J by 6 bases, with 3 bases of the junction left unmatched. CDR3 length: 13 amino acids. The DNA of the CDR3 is TGTGCCACCAGCAACGACAGGGTTCAGCCCCAGCATTTT. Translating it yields CATSNDRVQPQHF.

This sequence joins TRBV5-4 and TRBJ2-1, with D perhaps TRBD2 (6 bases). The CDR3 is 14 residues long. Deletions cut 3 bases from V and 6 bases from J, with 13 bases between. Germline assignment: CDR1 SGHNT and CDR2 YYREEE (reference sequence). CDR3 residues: CASSWGDSINEQFF. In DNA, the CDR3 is TGTGCCAGCAGCTGGGGGGACTCTATCAATGAGCAGTTCTTC.

The CDR3 spells CASSLVGGFGSPLHF. The DNA for the CDR3 is TGTGCCAGCAGCTTGGTGGGTGGGTTTGGATCACCCCTCCACTTT. The rearrangement joins TRBV5-5 to TRBJ1-6; D gene uncertain. Germline assignment: CDR1 SGHKS and CDR2 YYEKEE (reference sequence). CDR3 length: 15 amino acids. V lost 0 bases and J lost 10, with 14 bases in between.

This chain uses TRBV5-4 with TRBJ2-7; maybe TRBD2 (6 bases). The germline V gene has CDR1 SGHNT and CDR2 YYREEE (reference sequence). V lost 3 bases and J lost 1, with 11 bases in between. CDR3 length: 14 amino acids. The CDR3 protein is CASSYGTESYEQYF. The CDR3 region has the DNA TGTGCCAGCAGCTACGGGACTGAATCCTACGAGCAGTACTTC.

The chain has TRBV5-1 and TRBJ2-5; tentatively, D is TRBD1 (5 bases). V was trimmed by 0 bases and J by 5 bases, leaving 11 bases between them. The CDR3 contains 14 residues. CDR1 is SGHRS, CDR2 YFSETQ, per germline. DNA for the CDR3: TGCGCCAGCAGCTTGGGGGGCCCGGAGGAGACCCAGTACTTC. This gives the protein CASSLGGPEETQYF.

CDR3: CASSMDGGNSPLHF. In DNA, the CDR3 is TGTGCCAGCAGCATGGACGGCGGCAATTCACCCCTCCACTTT. The chain recombines TRBV5-6 with TRBJ1-6; D gene ambiguous. Per germline, CDR1 SGHDT and CDR2 YYEEEE. Trimming pared 4 bases from V and 7 bases from J, leaving 12 bases between. The CDR3 has 14 amino acids.

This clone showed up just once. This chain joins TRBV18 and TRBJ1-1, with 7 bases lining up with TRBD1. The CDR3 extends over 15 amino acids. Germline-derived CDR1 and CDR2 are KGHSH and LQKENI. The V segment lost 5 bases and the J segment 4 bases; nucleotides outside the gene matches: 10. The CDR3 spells CASSTYRGRGTEAFF. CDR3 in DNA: TGTGCCAGCTCAACCTACAGGGGTCGAGGCACTGAAGCTTTCTTT.

CDR3 amino acids: CASSYTQSGNTGELFF. The CDR3, as DNA: TGTGCCAGCAGTTACACACAATCCGGGAACACCGGGGAGCTGTTTTTT. The chain couples TRBV6-5 to TRBJ2-2; D unresolved. V was clipped by 2 bases and J by 1 base, with 11 bases between them. This CDR3 has 16 amino acids. CDR1 and CDR2 from the germline V gene are MNHEY and SVGAGI.

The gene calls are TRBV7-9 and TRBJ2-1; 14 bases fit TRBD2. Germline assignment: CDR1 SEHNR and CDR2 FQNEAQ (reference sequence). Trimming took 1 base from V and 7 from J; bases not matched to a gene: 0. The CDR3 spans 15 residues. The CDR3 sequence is CASSLGLAGGNEQFF. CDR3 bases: TGTGCCAGCAGCTTAGGACTAGCGGGGGGGAATGAGCAGTTCTTC.

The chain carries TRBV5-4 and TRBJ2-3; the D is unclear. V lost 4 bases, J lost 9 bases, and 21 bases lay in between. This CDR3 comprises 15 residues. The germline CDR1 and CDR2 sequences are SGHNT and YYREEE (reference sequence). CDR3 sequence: CASSPRQMPMGTQYF. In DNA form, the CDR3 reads TGTGCCAGCAGCCCCCGGCAGATGCCGATGGGGACGCAGTATTTT.

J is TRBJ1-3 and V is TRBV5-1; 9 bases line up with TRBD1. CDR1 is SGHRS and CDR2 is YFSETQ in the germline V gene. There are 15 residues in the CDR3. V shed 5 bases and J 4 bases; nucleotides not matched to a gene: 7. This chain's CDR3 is CASRPGTGTGNTIYF. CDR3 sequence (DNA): TGCGCCAGCAGACCCGGGACAGGGACCGGAAACACCATATATTTT.

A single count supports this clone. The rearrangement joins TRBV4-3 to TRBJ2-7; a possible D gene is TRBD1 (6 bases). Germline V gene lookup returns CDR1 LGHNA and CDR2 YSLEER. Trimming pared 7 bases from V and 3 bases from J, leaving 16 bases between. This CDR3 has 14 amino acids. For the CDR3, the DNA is TGCGCCAGCACCCCAACTAGGGGGAGCTACGAGCAGTACTTC. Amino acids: CASTPTRGSYEQYF.

The CDR3, as DNA: TGTGCCAGCAGCTTACAAGCGGTCCGCACCTACGAGCAGTACTTC. It codes for CASSLQAVRTYEQYF. The rearrangement uses TRBV7-2 and TRBJ2-7; TRBD2 is a possible D gene (5 bases). CDR1 is SGHTA, CDR2 FQGNSA, per germline. This CDR3 has 15 residues. The V end was cut by 2 bases, the J end by 2 bases, with 13 bases between.

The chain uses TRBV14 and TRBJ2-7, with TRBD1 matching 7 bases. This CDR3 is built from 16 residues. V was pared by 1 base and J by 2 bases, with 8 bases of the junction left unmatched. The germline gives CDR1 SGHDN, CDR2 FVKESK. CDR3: CASSQAPTGRTYEQYF. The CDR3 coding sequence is TGTGCCAGCAGCCAAGCACCGACAGGGCGTACCTACGAGCAGTACTTC.

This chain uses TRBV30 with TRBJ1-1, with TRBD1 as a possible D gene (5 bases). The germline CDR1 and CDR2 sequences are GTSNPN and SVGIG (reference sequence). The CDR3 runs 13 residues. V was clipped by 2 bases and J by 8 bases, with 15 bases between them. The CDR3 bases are TGTGCCTGGAGTCGGGACGGACACCTGGAAGCTTTCTTT. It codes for CAWSRDGHLEAFF.

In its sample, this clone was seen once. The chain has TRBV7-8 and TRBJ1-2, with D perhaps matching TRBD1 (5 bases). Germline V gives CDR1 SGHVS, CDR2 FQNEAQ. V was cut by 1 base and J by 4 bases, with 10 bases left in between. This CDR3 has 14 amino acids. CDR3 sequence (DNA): TGTGCCAGCAGCTTAGATCGGGACCCCTATGGCTACACCTTC. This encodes CASSLDRDPYGYTF.

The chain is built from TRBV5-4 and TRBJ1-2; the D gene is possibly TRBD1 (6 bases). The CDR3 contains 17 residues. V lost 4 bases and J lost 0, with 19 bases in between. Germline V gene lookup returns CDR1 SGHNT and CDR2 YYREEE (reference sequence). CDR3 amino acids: CASSEPFGGAANYGYTF. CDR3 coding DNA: TGTGCCAGCAGCGAACCATTTGGGGGGGCAGCTAACTATGGCTACACCTTC.

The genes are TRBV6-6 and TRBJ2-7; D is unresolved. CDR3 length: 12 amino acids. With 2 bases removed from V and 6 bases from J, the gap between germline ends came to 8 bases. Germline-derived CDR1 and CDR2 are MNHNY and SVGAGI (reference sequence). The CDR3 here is CASSYETPEQYF. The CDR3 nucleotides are TGTGCCAGCAGTTACGAGACCCCCGAGCAGTACTTC.